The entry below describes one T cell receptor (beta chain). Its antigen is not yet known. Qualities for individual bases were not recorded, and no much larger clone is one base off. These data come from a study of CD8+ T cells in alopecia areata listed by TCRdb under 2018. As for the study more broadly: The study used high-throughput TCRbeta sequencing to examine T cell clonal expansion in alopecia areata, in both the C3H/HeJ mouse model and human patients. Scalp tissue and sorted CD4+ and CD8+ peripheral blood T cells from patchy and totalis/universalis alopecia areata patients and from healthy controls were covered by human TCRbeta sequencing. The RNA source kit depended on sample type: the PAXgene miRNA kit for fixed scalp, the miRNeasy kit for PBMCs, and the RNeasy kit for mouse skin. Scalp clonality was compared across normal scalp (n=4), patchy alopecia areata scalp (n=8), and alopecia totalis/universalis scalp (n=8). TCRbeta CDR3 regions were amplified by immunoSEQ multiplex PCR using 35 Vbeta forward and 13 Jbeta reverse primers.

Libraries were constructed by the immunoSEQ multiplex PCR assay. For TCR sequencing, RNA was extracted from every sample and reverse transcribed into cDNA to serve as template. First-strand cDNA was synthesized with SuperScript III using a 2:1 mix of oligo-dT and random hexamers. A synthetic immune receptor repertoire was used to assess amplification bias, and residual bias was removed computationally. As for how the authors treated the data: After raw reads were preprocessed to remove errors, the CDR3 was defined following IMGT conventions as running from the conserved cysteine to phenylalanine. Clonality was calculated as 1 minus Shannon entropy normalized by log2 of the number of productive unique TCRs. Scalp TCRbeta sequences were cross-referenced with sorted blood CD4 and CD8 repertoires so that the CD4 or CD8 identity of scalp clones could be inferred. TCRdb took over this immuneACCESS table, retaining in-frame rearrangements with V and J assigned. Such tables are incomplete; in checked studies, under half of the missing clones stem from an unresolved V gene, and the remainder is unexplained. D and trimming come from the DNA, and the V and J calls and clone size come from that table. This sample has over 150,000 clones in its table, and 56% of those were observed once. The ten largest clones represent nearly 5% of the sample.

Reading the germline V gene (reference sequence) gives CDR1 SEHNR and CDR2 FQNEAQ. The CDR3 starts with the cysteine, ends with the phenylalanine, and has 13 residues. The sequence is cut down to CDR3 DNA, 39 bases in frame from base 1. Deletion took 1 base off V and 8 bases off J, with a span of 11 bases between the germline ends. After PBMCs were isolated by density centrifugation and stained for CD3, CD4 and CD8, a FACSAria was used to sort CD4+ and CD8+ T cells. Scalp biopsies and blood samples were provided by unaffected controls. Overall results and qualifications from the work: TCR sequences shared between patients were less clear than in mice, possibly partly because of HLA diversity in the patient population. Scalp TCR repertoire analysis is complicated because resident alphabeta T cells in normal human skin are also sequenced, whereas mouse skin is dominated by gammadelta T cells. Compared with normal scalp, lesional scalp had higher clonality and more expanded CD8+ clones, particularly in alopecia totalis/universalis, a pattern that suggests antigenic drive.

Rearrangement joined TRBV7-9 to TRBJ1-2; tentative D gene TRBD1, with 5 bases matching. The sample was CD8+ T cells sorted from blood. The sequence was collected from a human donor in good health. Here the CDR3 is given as CASSLGPEGGYTF. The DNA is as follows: TGTGCCAGCAGCTTAGGGCCCGAGGGGGGCTACACCTTC.